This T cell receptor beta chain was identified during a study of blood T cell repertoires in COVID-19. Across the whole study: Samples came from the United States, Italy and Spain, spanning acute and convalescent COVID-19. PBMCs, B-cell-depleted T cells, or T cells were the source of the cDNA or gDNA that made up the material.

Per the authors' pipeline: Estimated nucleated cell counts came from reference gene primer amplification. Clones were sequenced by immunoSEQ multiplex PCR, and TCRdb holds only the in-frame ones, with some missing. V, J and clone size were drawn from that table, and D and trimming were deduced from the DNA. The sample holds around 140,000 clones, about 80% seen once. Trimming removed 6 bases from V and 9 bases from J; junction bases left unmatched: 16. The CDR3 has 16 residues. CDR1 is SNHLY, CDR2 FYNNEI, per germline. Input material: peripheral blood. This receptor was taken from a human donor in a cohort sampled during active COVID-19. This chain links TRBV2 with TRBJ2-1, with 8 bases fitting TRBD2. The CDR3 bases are TGTGCCAGCAGGGGCGCTAGCGGGCCCTCGGCGGGTGAGCAGTTCTTC. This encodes CASRGASGPSAGEQFF.